The 25 T cell receptor beta chains given below trace back to one sample, sequenced in a study of T cells after yellow fever vaccination. One entry per CDR3 protein results from TCRdb running MiXCR on the 5' RACE reads. The sample shows 230,000 or so distinct CDR3 sequences, 3.6% of them seen only once. Specimen: PBMCs, collected 15 days after the yellow fever booster vaccination. These receptors all come from a man younger than 30 who received the YFV17D yellow fever vaccine.

The chain has TRBV5-1 and TRBJ2-7; the D gene is possibly TRBD1 (6 bases). Germline V gene data show CDR1 as SGHRS and CDR2 as YFSETQ. V gave up 0 bases and J gave up 3 bases, with 13 bases separating them. The CDR3 is 15 amino acids. The CDR3 DNA reads as TGCGCCAGCAGCTTGGATCAGGGGAATTACTACGAGCAGTACTTC. It yields the protein CASSLDQGNYYEQYF.

This clonotype was seen at least ten times. This chain joins TRBV7-2 and TRBJ2-7, with TRBD2 as a possible D gene (5 bases). Germline V gene data show CDR1 as SGHTA and CDR2 as FQGNSA. The ends were cut back, 5 bases at V and 5 bases at J, with 13 bases in the middle. The CDR3 length is 13 residues. The CDR3 here is CASSQRMEDEQYV. The CDR3 region has the DNA TGTGCCAGCAGCCAACGGATGGAGGACGAGCAGTACGTC.

V and J are TRBV19 and TRBJ1-5; TRBD1 aligns across 8 bases. This CDR3 has 18 residues. The junction had 13 bases not matched to a gene; V was cut back by 5 bases and J by 1 base. Per germline, CDR1 LNHDA and CDR2 SQIVND (reference sequence). The CDR3 loop reads CASSAGTGRTASNQPQHF. The CDR3 nucleotides read TGTGCCAGTAGTGCCGGGACAGGCCGAACGGCAAGCAATCAGCCCCAGCATTTT.

There are many counts of this clonotype. V usage is TRBV2 and J usage is TRBJ2-2; D remains ambiguous. The ends were cut back, 7 bases at V and 6 bases at J, with 15 bases in the middle. CDR3 length: 14 residues. The germline V gene has CDR1 SNHLY and CDR2 FYNNEI. CDR3 residues: CASKPWQKPGELFF. The CDR3 nucleotides read TGTGCCAGCAAACCCTGGCAGAAGCCCGGGGAGCTGTTTTTT.

This clonotype was counted many times. The gene calls are TRBV6-6 and TRBJ2-7; D may be TRBD1 (5 bases). V was clipped by 6 bases and J by 1 base, with 10 bases between them. The CDR3 consists of 13 residues. Germline V gene data show CDR1 as MNHNY and CDR2 as SVGAGI (reference sequence). As DNA, the CDR3 is TGTGCCAGCAGGGGGCCTGAATCCTACGAGCAGTACGTC. This codes for CASRGPESYEQYV.

This clonotype came up many times. The V and J genes are TRBV5-1 and TRBJ2-7, with TRBD1 matching over 7 bases. This CDR3 contains 13 residues. The J segment lost 6 bases and the V segment lost 5 bases, leaving 8 bases of the junction unmatched. Germline V gives CDR1 SGHRS, CDR2 YFSETQ. The CDR3 spells CASRQQGLGEQYF. The CDR3 DNA sequence: TGCGCCAGCAGACAACAGGGGCTGGGCGAGCAGTACTTC.

This clonotype has ten or more counts. The CDR3 DNA sequence: TGCGCCAGCAGCTTGACCGGGGAGAATGAAAAACTGTTTTTT. Amino acid sequence: CASSLTGENEKLFF. The V gene is TRBV5-1, the J gene TRBJ1-4; no definite D call. V gave up 1 base and J gave up 5 bases, with 9 bases separating them. The length of the CDR3 is 14 residues. Germline V CDR1 and CDR2: SGHRS, YFSETQ.

This clonotype showed up many times. This chain links TRBV5-1 with TRBJ1-3; D might be TRBD1 (6 bases). Germline CDR1 is SGHRS and CDR2 is YFSETQ. The CDR3 spans 17 residues. V was clipped by 1 base and J by 0 bases, with 14 bases between them. Here the CDR3 reads CASSLNPGTRSGNTIYF. The CDR3, as DNA: TGCGCCAGCAGCTTGAATCCTGGGACACGCTCTGGAAACACCATATATTTT.

This clonotype has ten or more counts. The chain combines TRBV20-1 with TRBJ1-2; D remains unclear. Trimming removed 3 bases from V and 8 bases from J, with 7 bases in between. This CDR3 is 10 amino acids long. Germline CDR1 reads DFQATT; CDR2 reads SNEGSKA (reference sequence). CDR3 sequence (DNA): TGCAGTGCTAGGGCCTGGGGCTACACCTTC. Translation: CSARAWGYTF.

Only a few counts were recorded for this clonotype. The chain is built from TRBV30 and TRBJ1-5, with TRBD1 as a possible D gene (5 bases). Germline CDR1 GTSNPN, CDR2 SVGIG (reference sequence). The CDR3 runs 13 residues. With 3 bases removed from V and 3 bases from J, the gap between germline ends came to 9 bases. Here the CDR3 reads CAWSGRDNQPQHF. CDR3 nucleotide sequence: TGTGCCTGGAGCGGCAGGGACAATCAGCCCCAGCATTTT.

Ten or more counts support this clonotype. The J gene is TRBJ2-2, the V gene TRBV12-3 or TRBV12-4; 8 bases line up with TRBD2. The CDR3 totals 14 residues. The ends lost 7 bases at V and 4 bases at J; junction bases unmatched: 5. The CDR3 sequence: CASTPTSVTGELFF. CDR3 nucleotides: TGTGCCAGCACCCCGACTAGCGTCACCGGGGAGCTGTTTTTT.

Ten or more counts support this clonotype. The chain uses TRBV5-1 and TRBJ2-2, with a tentative D call TRBD2 (5 bases). V was clipped by 7 bases and J by 2 bases, with 12 bases between them. The CDR3 is made up of 14 amino acids. Germline V gene sequence: CDR1 SGHRS, CDR2 YFSETQ. CDR3 in amino acids: CASGRAPNTGELFF. The CDR3 DNA is TGCGCCAGCGGGCGGGCGCCTAACACCGGGGAGCTGTTTTTT.

This clonotype was counted ten times or more. The V and J genes are TRBV29-1 and TRBJ1-2; TRBD1 aligns across 7 bases. This CDR3 has 12 amino acids. Unmatched junction bases numbered 4, after V lost 5 bases and J lost 4 bases. In germline, CDR1 is SQVTM, CDR2 ANQGSEA. CDR3 in amino acids: CSVRQGVYGYTF. CDR3 DNA sequence: TGCAGCGTTCGACAGGGAGTCTATGGCTACACCTTC. Looking up the rest from reference TRBV29-1 and TRBJ1-2 gives the full variable domain: SAVISQKPSRDICQRGTSLTIQCQVDSQVTMMFWYRQQPGQSLTLIATANQGSEATYESGFVIDKFPISRPNLTFSTLTVSNMSPEDSSIYLCSVRQGVYGYTFGSGTRLTVV.

This clonotype was counted at least ten times. V is TRBV5-4 and J is TRBJ2-3; D is ambiguous. The CDR3 length is 12 residues. Germline-derived CDR1 and CDR2 are SGHNT and YYREEE (reference sequence). The V gene lost 8 bases and the J gene lost 2 bases, with 9 bases spanning the gap. The CDR3 nucleotides are TGTGCCAGTCAGACTGACACAGATACGCAGTATTTT. Encoded protein: CASQTDTDTQYF.

This clonotype was seen many times. This rearrangement joins TRBV20-1 to TRBJ1-1; a possible D gene is TRBD1 (6 bases). Trimming removed 6 bases from V and 3 bases from J, with 14 bases in between. The CDR3 is made up of 13 amino acids. The germline V gene encodes CDR1 DFQATT and CDR2 SNEGSKA (reference sequence). CDR3 DNA sequence: TGCAGTGCCCCCGACGGACAGTACACTGAAGCTTTCTTT. Residues: CSAPDGQYTEAFF.

This clonotype turned up a few times. In nucleotides, the CDR3 is TGTGCCAGCACAACAGGGGTTCGCTACGAGCAGTACTTC. Protein product: CASTTGVRYEQYF. This chain connects TRBV2 to TRBJ2-7; 7 bases align to TRBD1. The CDR3 is 13 amino acids. V trimming: 7 bases; J trimming: 3 bases; junction bases outside the gene matches: 6. Germline V gives CDR1 SNHLY, CDR2 FYNNEI. Based on the CDR3 plus reference TRBV2 and TRBJ2-7, the full variable domain is EPEVTQTPSHQVTQMGQEVILRCVPISNHLYFYWYRQILGQKVEFLVSFYNNEISEKSEIFDDQFSVERPDGSNFTLKIRSTKLEDSAMYFCASTTGVRYEQYFGPGTRLTVT.

This clonotype was observed many times. The chain uses TRBV30 and TRBJ2-3; D is uncertain. The V end was cut by 2 bases, the J end by 2 bases, with 8 bases between. From germline, CDR1 is GTSNPN and CDR2 SVGIG (reference sequence). This CDR3 region has 13 residues. The CDR3 is CAWSFGNTDTQYF. CDR3 sequence (DNA): TGTGCCTGGAGTTTTGGTAACACAGATACGCAGTATTTT.

This clonotype was seen ten or more times. V is TRBV19 and J is TRBJ2-1, with 8 bases aligning to TRBD1. The CDR3 length is 15 residues. J gave up 7 bases and V 7 bases, and 12 bases lay outside the gene matches. The germline V gene encodes CDR1 LNHDA and CDR2 SQIVND (reference sequence). The CDR3 reads CASTPDRDHENEQFF. As DNA, the CDR3 is TGTGCCAGTACCCCGGACAGGGACCACGAAAATGAGCAGTTCTTC.

This clonotype has at least ten counts. The chain employs TRBV7-2 and TRBJ2-3, with TRBD2 matching 7 bases. This CDR3 is built from 14 residues. Looked up from germline, CDR1 is SGHTA and CDR2 is FQGNSA. The V and J ends lost 3 bases and 3 bases, in that order; junction bases with no gene match: 3. This CDR3 is CASSFAGVTDTQYF. CDR3 DNA sequence: TGTGCCAGCAGCTTTGCGGGGGTTACAGATACGCAGTATTTT.

This clonotype was seen ten or more times. The chain carries TRBV5-1 and TRBJ2-5, with D hard to call. The CDR3 extends over 14 amino acids. Germline CDR1 SGHRS, CDR2 YFSETQ. V gave up 4 bases and J gave up 5 bases, with 15 bases separating them. The CDR3 nucleotides are TGCGCCAGCAGCACCCAGACCCCTCAGGAGACCCAGTACTTC. Its protein is CASSTQTPQETQYF.

CDR3 sequence: CASRPTGGAISGANVLTF. In nucleotides, the CDR3 is TGTGCCAGCAGGCCCACAGGGGGTGCTATATCTGGGGCCAACGTCCTGACTTTC. The chain combines TRBV7-3 with TRBJ2-6; the match to TRBD1 covers 8 bases. V gave up 6 bases and J gave up 1 base; unmatched junction bases: 11. The CDR3 spans 18 residues. Germline CDR1 reads SGHTA; CDR2 reads FQGTGA.

In its sample, this clonotype was seen many times. The chain employs TRBV4-1 and TRBJ2-5, with 9 bases identical to TRBD2. CDR1 is MGHRA, CDR2 YSYEKL, per germline. The V segment lost 2 bases and the J segment 4 bases; nucleotides outside the gene matches: 2. The CDR3 length is 14 residues. This chain's CDR3 is CASSQLAGLETQYF. DNA for the CDR3: TGCGCCAGCAGCCAACTAGCGGGGCTAGAGACCCAGTACTTC.

This clonotype was counted at least ten times. V is TRBV6-5 and J is TRBJ2-2, with TRBD2 identical over 9 bases. Trimming took 7 bases from V and 4 from J; bases not matched to a gene: 10. The CDR3 is 16 amino acids. The germline CDR1 and CDR2 sequences are MNHEY and SVGAGI. The CDR3 coding sequence is TGTGCCAGCACGTCCGCGGGGGGGCGTCTCACCGGGGAGCTGTTTTTT. It encodes CASTSAGGRLTGELFF.

The chain joins TRBV4-3 to TRBJ2-3; no reliable D call. The CDR3 runs 14 residues. CDR1 and CDR2 (germline): LGHNA, YSLEER. Trimming took off 4 bases at V and 2 bases at J, with 10 bases between the two ends. The CDR3 DNA reads as TGCGCCAGCAGCCCGACGGAATACACAGATACGCAGTATTTT. Encoded protein: CASSPTEYTDTQYF.

This clonotype was recorded at least ten times. The chain recombines TRBV7-8 with TRBJ1-5, with D uncertain. This CDR3 is 15 amino acids long. CDR1 is SGHVS and CDR2 is FQNEAQ in the germline V gene. The V gene lost 1 base and the J gene lost 1 base, with 8 bases spanning the gap. CDR3 sequence (DNA): TGTGCCAGCAGCTTAGGCCAGCTAAGCAATCAGCCCCAGCATTTT. As protein: CASSLGQLSNQPQHF.